What follows describes a single T cell receptor (beta chain). Its antigen remains unidentified. The CDR3 totals 12 residues. V was shortened by 5 bases and J by 6 bases, with 8 bases between the two germline ends. Germline CDR1 is MNHEY and CDR2 is SMNVEV (reference sequence). The data stem from a study of CD8 T cells in ankylosing spondylitis. General study findings and limits: A TCR beta motif of fewer than ten highly homologous variants seemed to mark ankylosing spondylitis blood.

TCRdb analysed the 5' RACE reads with MiXCR anew, one entry per CDR3 protein. Among some 150,000 distinct CDR3 sequences listed, 40% to 50% were seen once. This sequence joins TRBV27 and TRBJ2-1; D is tentatively TRBD1 or TRBD2 (5 bases each). The source is a male donor with ankylosing spondylitis. The sequenced sample consisted of synovial fluid, either unsorted or a sorted T cell fraction (not recorded which). The CDR3 DNA sequence: TGTGCCAGCAGTATCGGGGCCAATGAGCAGTTCTTC. Its protein product is CASSIGANEQFF.